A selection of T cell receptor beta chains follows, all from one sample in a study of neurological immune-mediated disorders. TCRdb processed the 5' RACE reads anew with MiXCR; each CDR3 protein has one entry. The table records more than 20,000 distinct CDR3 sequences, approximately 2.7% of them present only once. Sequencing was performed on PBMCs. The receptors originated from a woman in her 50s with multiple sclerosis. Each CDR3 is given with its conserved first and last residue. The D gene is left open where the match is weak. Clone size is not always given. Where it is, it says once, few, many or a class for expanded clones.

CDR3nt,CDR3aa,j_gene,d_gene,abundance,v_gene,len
TGTGCCTCCAACGGGGCGGTCGCGAACACCGGGGAGCTGTTTTTT,CASNGAVANTGELFF,TRBJ2-2,NA,many,TRBV10-3,15
TGTGCCAGCCATACGGGGTACTCTGGGGCCAACGTCCTGACTTTC,CASHTGYSGANVLTF,TRBJ2-6,NA,many,TRBV21-1,15
TGCAGTGCTAGAGGGGCGGCACGTTTTAATGAAAAACTGTTTTTT,CSARGAARFNEKLFF,TRBJ1-4,NA,many,TRBV20-1,15
TGTGCCAGCAGCGTGGGACTAGCGGGAGGCGAGCAGTACTTC,CASSVGLAGGEQYF,TRBJ2-7,TRBD2,many,TRBV7-8,14
TGTGCCAGCAGACGGACAGGGGGCGACACCGGGGAGCTGTTTTTT,CASRRTGGDTGELFF,TRBJ2-2,TRBD1,many,TRBV12-3/TRBV12-4,15
TGCGCCAGCAGCTCCACAGGGGGCAGCAGTGAAAAACTGTTTTTT,CASSSTGGSSEKLFF,TRBJ1-4,TRBD1,many,TRBV5-1,15
TGCGCCAGCAGCTTCGACAGGGGAATGGCCACTGAAGCTTTCTTT,CASSFDRGMATEAFF,TRBJ1-1,TRBD1,many,TRBV5-1,15
TGCGCCAGCAGCTTCACCCTGGACAGGGGAGGAGAGACCCAGTACTTC,CASSFTLDRGGETQYF,TRBJ2-5,TRBD1,many,TRBV5-1,16
TGTGCCAGCAGCGTAGGAGGGGCGGCTAACTATGGCTACACCTTC,CASSVGGAANYGYTF,TRBJ1-2,NA,many,TRBV9,15
TGTGCCAGCAGCTTACGGGGGCGCGGTGAGCAGTTCTTC,CASSLRGRGEQFF,TRBJ2-1,NA,many,TRBV7-8,13
TGTGCCAGCAGCTTAGGTACAGGGTATAATTCACCCCTCCACTTT,CASSLGTGYNSPLHF,TRBJ1-6,NA,many,TRBV7-9,15
TGTGCCAGCAGTGCCCAGGACTGGGCGGAGAACGAGCAGTACTTC,CASSAQDWAENEQYF,TRBJ2-7,NA,many,TRBV6-5,15
TGTGCCAGCAGTGCAGGGGCGAACACTGAAGCTTTCTTT,CASSAGANTEAFF,TRBJ1-1,NA,many,TRBV6-4,13
TGCAGCGCCCGACAGGGATCTTACGAGCAGTACTTC,CSARQGSYEQYF,TRBJ2-7,TRBD1,many,TRBV29-1,12
TGCAGTGCTAGAGAGGCAGCCCAGAACACTGAAGCTTTCTTT,CSAREAAQNTEAFF,TRBJ1-1,NA,many,TRBV20-1,14
TGCAGTGCTAGAGGGTACAGGTTAAATGAAAAACTGTTTTTT,CSARGYRLNEKLFF,TRBJ1-4,NA,many,TRBV20-1,14
TGTGCCAGCAGCGTATGGGACAGCCCTCAGCGGGGGGGCTACACCTTC,CASSVWDSPQRGGYTF,TRBJ1-2,TRBD1,many,TRBV9,16
TGTGCCAGCAGTGGACTAGCGGGAGTTGAGACCCAGTACTTC,CASSGLAGVETQYF,TRBJ2-5,TRBD2,many,TRBV12-3/TRBV12-4,14
TGTGCCAGCAGTTCATTAGGGGGAAACACTGAAGCTTTCTTT,CASSSLGGNTEAFF,TRBJ1-1,NA,many,TRBV12-3/TRBV12-4,14
TGTGCCAGCAGCGTAGAGAGCATCACTGAAGCTTTCTTT,CASSVESITEAFF,TRBJ1-1,NA,many,TRBV9,13
TGTGCCAGCAGCCCCTCACCGGGGACTATCAATGAGCAGTTCTTC,CASSPSPGTINEQFF,TRBJ2-1,TRBD2,medium-sized,TRBV7-6,15
TGCAGTGCCCTCCGGCAGGGGAACTATGGCTACACCTTC,CSALRQGNYGYTF,TRBJ1-2,NA,many,TRBV20-1,13
TGCGCCAGCAGCTTGCGGTCTTCTGGAAACACCATATATTTT,CASSLRSSGNTIYF,TRBJ1-3,NA,many,TRBV5-1,14
TGTGCCAGCAGTGGGGGGACAGGGGATATGAACACTGAAGCTTTCTTT,CASSGGTGDMNTEAFF,TRBJ1-1,TRBD1,many,TRBV27,16
TGTGCCAGCACCTTCCCAGACCAAGAGACCCAGTACTTC,CASTFPDQETQYF,TRBJ2-5,NA,many,TRBV7-8,13
TGCAGTGCTAGTGACGGCTATGGCTACACCTTC,CSASDGYGYTF,TRBJ1-2,NA,many,TRBV20-1,11
TGTGCCAGCAGCGGCCGGAGCGGGCGAGTCACAGATACGCAGTATTTT,CASSGRSGRVTDTQYF,TRBJ2-3,NA,many,TRBV13,16
TGCAGTGCGAGGACTAGCGGGGGGTTGTACACCGGGGAGCTGTTTTTT,CSARTSGGLYTGELFF,TRBJ2-2,TRBD2,many,TRBV20-1,16
TGTGCCAGCAGACTTTCAACCCACTACGAGCAGTACTTC,CASRLSTHYEQYF,TRBJ2-7,NA,many,TRBV12-3/TRBV12-4,13
TGCAGTGCTAGAGACAACTCTGGAAACACCATATATTTT,CSARDNSGNTIYF,TRBJ1-3,NA,many,TRBV20-1,13
TGTGCCAGCAGTTACTTGACAGGGAAGAGTGGCTACACCTTC,CASSYLTGKSGYTF,TRBJ1-2,TRBD1,many,TRBV6-2/TRBV6-3,14
TGTGCCAGCAGCTTCTCTGGGAGCTCCTACGAGCAGTACTTC,CASSFSGSSYEQYF,TRBJ2-7,NA,many,TRBV13,14
TGCAGCGTTGATGGTAGCAGGAACTACAATGAGCAGTTCTTC,CSVDGSRNYNEQFF,TRBJ2-1,NA,many,TRBV29-1,14
TGTGCCAGCAGCTTAGCACCCAGGGGCGGCCTGAATCAGCCCCAGCATTTT,CASSLAPRGGLNQPQHF,TRBJ1-5,NA,NA,TRBV7-2,17
TGCGCCAGCAGCCTAGAGGTGGGTCAGCCCCAGCATTTT,CASSLEVGQPQHF,TRBJ1-5,NA,many,TRBV4-1,13
TGCAGTGCTAGAGGGCTAGCGGGAGTCGAGCAGTACTTC,CSARGLAGVEQYF,TRBJ2-7,TRBD2,few,TRBV20-1,13
TGCAGTGCTAGAGCGGTAGGCAGCCCCAATCAGCCCCAGCATTTT,CSARAVGSPNQPQHF,TRBJ1-5,NA,many,TRBV20-1,15
TGCAGTGCTCGAAACCCGGGACAGGGGAACTATGGCTACACCTTC,CSARNPGQGNYGYTF,TRBJ1-2,TRBD1,many,TRBV20-1,15